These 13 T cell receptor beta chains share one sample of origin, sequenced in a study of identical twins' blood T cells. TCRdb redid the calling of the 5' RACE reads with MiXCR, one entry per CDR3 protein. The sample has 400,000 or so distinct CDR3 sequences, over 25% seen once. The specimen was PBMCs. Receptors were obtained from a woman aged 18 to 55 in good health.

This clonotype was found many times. The CDR3 bases are TGCAGCGCCTCGGGGTGGAACACTGAAGCTTTCTTT. Amino acids: CSASGWNTEAFF. The genes are TRBV20-1 and TRBJ1-1; D remains ambiguous. The germline V gene encodes CDR1 DFQATT and CDR2 SNEGSKA (reference sequence). The CDR3 has 12 residues.

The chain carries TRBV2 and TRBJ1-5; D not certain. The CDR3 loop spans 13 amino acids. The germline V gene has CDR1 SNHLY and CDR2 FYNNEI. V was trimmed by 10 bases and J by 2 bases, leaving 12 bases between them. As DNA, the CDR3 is TGTGCCATCCGTCAGGTCCGCAATCAGCCCCAGCATTTT. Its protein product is CAIRQVRNQPQHF.

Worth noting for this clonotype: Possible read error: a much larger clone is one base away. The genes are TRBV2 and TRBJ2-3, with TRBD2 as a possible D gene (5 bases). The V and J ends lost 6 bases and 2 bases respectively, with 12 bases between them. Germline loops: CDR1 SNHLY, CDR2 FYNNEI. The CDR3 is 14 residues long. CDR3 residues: CASSRDINTDTQYF. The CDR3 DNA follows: TGTGCCAGCAGCCGGGATATAAACACAGATACGCAGTATTTT.

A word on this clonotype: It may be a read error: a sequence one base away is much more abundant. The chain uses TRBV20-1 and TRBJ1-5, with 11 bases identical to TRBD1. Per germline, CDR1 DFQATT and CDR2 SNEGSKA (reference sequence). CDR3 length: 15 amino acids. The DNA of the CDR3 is TGCAGTGCTATGCCGGACAGGGGGCTGGATCAGCCCCGGCATTTT. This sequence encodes CSAMPDRGLDQPRHF.

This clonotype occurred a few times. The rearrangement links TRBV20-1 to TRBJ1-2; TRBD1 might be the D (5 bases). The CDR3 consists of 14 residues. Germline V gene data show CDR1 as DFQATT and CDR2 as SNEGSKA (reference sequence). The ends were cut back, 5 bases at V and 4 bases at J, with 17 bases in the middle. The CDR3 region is CSAHTTAQVYGYTF. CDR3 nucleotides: TGCAGTGCTCACACGACAGCCCAAGTCTATGGCTACACCTTC.

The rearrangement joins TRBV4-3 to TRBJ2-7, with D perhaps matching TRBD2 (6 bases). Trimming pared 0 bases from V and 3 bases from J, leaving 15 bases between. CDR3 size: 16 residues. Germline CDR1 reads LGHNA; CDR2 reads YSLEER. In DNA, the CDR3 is TGCGCCAGCAGCCAAGATGAGTTCGGCGGGATCTACGAGCAGTACTTC. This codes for CASSQDEFGGIYEQYF.

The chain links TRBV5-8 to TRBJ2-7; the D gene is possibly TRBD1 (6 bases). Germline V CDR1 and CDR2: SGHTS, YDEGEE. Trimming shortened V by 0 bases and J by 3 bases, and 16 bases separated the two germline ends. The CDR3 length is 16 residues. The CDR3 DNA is TGTGCCAGCAGCTTGGCCCTTACAGGGACCGACTACGAGCAGTACTTC. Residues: CASSLALTGTDYEQYF. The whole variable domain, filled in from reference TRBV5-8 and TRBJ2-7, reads EAGVTQSPTHLIKTRGQQATLRCSPISGHTSVYWYQQALGLGLQFLLWYDEGEERNRGNFPPRFSGRQFPNYSSELNVNALELEDSALYLCASSLALTGTDYEQYFGPGTRLTVT.

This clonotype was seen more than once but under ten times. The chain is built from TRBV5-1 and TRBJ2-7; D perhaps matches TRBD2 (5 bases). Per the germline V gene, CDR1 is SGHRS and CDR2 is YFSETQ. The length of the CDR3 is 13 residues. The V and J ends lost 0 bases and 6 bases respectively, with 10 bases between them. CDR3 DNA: TGCGCCAGCAGCTTGGGTCCTAGCCGCGAGCAGTACTTC. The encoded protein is CASSLGPSREQYF.

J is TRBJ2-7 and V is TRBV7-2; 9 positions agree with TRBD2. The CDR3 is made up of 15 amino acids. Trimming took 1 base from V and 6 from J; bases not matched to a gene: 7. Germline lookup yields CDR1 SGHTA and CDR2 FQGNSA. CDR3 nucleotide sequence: TGTGCCAGCAGCTTAGTTCCTAGCGGGGTCGGCGAGCAGTACTTC. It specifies CASSLVPSGVGEQYF.

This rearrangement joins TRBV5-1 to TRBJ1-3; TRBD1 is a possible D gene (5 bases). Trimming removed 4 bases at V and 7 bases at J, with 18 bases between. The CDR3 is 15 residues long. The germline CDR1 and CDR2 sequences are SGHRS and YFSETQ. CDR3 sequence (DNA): TGCGCCAGCAGCAATTTAGGGACCCCGGGCAACACCATATATTTT. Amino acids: CASSNLGTPGNTIYF.

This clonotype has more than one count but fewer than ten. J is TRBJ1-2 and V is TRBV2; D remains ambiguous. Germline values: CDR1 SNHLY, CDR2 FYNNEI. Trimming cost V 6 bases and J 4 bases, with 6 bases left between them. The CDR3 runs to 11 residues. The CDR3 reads CASRTSYGYTF. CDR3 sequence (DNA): TGTGCCAGCAGGACCTCCTATGGCTACACCTTC.

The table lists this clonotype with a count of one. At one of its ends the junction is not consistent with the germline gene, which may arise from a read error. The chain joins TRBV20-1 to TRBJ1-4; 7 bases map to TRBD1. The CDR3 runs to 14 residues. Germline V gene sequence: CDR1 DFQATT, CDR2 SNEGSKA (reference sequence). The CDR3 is CSARPTGSNEKLFF. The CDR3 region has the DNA TGCAGTGCTAGACCGACAGGGTCTAATGAAAAACTGTTTTTC.

The CDR3 loop reads CASSFGLSGDTQYF. The CDR3 DNA reads TGTGCCAGCAGCTTCGGGCTTTCGGGGGATACGCAGTATTTT. The chain couples TRBV7-9 to TRBJ2-3, with a tentative D call TRBD2 (5 bases). The CDR3 length is 14 residues. The ends were cut back, 3 bases at V and 6 bases at J, with 13 bases in the middle. Germline assignment: CDR1 SEHNR and CDR2 FQNEAQ (reference sequence).